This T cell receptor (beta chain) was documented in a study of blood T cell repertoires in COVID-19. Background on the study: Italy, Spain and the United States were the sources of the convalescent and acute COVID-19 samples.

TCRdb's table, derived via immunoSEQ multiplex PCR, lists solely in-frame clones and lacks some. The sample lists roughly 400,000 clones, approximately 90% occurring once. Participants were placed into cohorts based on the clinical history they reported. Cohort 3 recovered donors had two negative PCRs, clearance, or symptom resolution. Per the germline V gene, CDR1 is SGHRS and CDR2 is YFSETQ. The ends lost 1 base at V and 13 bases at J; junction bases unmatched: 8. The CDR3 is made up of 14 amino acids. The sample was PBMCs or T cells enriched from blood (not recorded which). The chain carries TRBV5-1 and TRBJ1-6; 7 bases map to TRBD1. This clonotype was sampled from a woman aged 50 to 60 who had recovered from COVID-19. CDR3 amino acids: CASSLTGETSPLHF. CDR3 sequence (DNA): TGCGCCAGCAGCTTGACAGGGGAGACTAGTCCCCTCCACTTT.